This T cell receptor (beta chain) was observed in a study of T-cell memory formation after mild COVID-19 (dated by TCRdb to the early 2020s). Study-level background: Most TCR sequence clusters were specific to one of the two donors. In two donors, T-cell clones that expanded and contracted after mild COVID-19 were tracked by sequencing TCRalpha and TCRbeta repertoires over time. Two young, previously healthy adult volunteers, one female and one male, were included in the cohort. What the study reported, not specific to this receptor: From day 15 to 85, contracting clones showed balanced CD4/CD8 phenotypes, whereas a second wave of clones that expanded from day 15 to 37 leaned towards CD4+. Some responding clones were detected in pre-infection memory, suggesting pre-existing cross-reactive memory T cells joined the SARS-CoV-2 response. Only a couple of mild cases were covered by the study, and larger cohorts that include severe cases with pre-infection samples were considered necessary. Contracting CD4+ clones were located mainly in the CM and EM memory subsets, whereas CD8+ clones were found to be enriched in EMRA. SARS-CoV-2 specificity of the second-wave clones peaking on day 37 was not confirmed.

The instrument was an Illumina NovaSeq 6000. cDNA libraries for TCRalpha and TCRbeta were prepared by 5'RACE using constant-segment primers, with sample barcodes and unique molecular identifiers added. RNA was extracted from every sample with Trizol reagent. Amplification of the libraries took two PCR steps, and the second step added a second sample barcode plus Illumina TruSeq adapters. The libraries were sequenced on an Illumina NovaSeq using 2 x 150 bp paired-end reads. The authors processed their data as follows. Reads were demultiplexed and collapsed into UMI-guided consensus sequences with migec v1.2.7. Using mixcr v2.1.11, the UMI consensuses were aligned to TRA and TRB V and J templates and assembled into clonotypes. Clonotypes were classified as expanded or contracted when called significant by both edgeR and NoisET, with noise models trained on biological replicates. For edgeR calls, the cutoffs were a false discovery rate-adjusted p below 0.01 and a log2 fold-change threshold of 1. As an exploratory analysis of dynamics, max-normalized trajectories of the 1000 most abundant clonotypes were examined with PCA combined with hierarchical clustering. Separately sequenced CD4+ and CD8+ repertoires were used to assign the CD4 or CD8 phenotype of responding clones. The public reads were quality trimmed at Q25 with fastp and then assembled into clones with MiXCR by TCRdb, keeping productive beta chains. Every CDR3 protein is listed once, alongside the most common genes and DNA of its rows. What appears here as the V and J calls and clone size reflects TCRdb's work, not the paper's. This sample gives some 120,000 distinct CDR3 sequences in total; around 15% of them show up just once. The ten biggest clones cover approximately 4.7% of the sample.

This clonotype appeared a few times. What antigen it recognizes has not been identified. The record has no base qualities; no much larger clone is one base away. Ficoll-Paque density gradient centrifugation was the method used to isolate PBMCs. CDR1 is given as LGHNT and CDR2 as FRNRAP, both from the germline V gene. The CDR3 starts with the cysteine, ends with the phenylalanine, and has 13 residues. The sequence is cut down to CDR3 DNA, 39 bases in frame from base 1. Trimming at the junction amounts to 6 bases on V and 1 base on J, and the germline ends lie 7 bases apart. This clonotype originated in a man aged 18 to 30 who had mild COVID-19 (a few samples of this study predate the infection). The sample titles of this study are shuffled in the database, so cell type and time point are left out; the donor was told from shared clones. What was sequenced was PBMCs or a T cell subset sorted from them (not recorded which). The V and J genes are TRBV12-5 and TRBJ2-4; the D gene assignment is ambiguous. The DNA is as follows: TGTGCTAGTGGCCCCCGGGCCAAAAACATTCAGTACTTC. This gives the protein CASGPRAKNIQYF. The reference TRBV12-5 and TRBJ2-4 proteins fill in what lies around the CDR3, so the full variable domain reads DARVTQTPRHKVTEMGQEVTMRCQPILGHNTVFWYRQTMMQGLELLAYFRNRAPLDDSGMPKDRFSAEMPDATLATLKIQPSEPRDSAVYFCASGPRAKNIQYFGAGTRLSVL.